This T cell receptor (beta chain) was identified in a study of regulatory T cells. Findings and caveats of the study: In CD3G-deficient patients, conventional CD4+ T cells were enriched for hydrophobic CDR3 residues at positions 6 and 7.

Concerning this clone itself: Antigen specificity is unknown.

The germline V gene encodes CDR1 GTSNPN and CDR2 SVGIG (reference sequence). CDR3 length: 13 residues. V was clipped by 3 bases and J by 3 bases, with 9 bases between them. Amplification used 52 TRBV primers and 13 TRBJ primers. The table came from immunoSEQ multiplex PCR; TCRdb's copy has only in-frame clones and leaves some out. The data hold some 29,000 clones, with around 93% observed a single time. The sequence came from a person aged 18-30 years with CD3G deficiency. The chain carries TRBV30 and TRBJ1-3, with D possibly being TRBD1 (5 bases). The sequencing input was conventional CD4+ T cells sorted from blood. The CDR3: CAWRSRVGNTIYF. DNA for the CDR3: TGTGCCTGGAGGAGCAGGGTTGGAAACACCATATATTTT.